This TCR beta chain was profiled in a study of shared clonotypes between healthy human individuals. Study results and limitations: Sampling involved blood alone; tissue repertoires likely differ.

Points on this clone: Its antigen is unidentified.

Some clones are missing from TCRdb's copy, which holds only in-frame ones; the method was immunoSEQ multiplex PCR. This table holds nearly 750,000 clones, roughly 72% found once. The donors were all Caucasian adults (living in Nashville, Tennessee). Source material: memory CD4+ T cells sorted from blood. Subset in this sample: CD45RA-negative fraction. The receptor's source is a woman aged 30 to 39 in good health.

CDR3: CAISGNIGGDTQYF. The DNA for the CDR3 is TGTGCCATCAGTGGAAATATAGGGGGAGATACGCAGTATTTT. J is TRBJ2-3 and V is TRBV10-3, with D possibly TRBD1 on 6 matching bases. V was trimmed by 4 bases and J by 5 bases, leaving 13 bases between them. The CDR3 is 14 residues long. Per germline, CDR1 ENHRY and CDR2 SYGVKD.